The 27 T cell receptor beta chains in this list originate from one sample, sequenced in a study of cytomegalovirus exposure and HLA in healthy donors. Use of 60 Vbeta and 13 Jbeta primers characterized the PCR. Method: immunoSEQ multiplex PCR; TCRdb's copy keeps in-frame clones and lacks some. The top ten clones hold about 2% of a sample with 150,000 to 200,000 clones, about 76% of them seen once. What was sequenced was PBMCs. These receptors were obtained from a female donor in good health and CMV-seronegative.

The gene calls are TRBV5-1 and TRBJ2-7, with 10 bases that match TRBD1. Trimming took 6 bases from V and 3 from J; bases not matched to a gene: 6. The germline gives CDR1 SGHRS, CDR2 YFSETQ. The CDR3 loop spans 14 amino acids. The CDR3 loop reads CASKPGQGCYEQYF. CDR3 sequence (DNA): TGCGCCAGCAAACCGGGACAGGGGTGCTACGAGCAGTACTTC. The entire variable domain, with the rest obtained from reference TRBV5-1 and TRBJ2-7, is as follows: KAGVTQTPRYLIKTRGQQVTLSCSPISGHRSVSWYQQTPGQGLQFLFEYFSETQRNKGNFPGRFSGRQFSNSRSEMNVSTLELGDSALYLCASKPGQGCYEQYFGPGTRLTVT.

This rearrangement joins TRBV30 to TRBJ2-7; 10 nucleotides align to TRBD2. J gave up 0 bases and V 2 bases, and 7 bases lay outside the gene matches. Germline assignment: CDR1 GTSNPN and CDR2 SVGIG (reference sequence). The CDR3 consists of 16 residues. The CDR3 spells CAWSPKTSGVSYEQYF. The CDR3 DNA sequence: TGTGCCTGGAGTCCCAAAACTAGCGGGGTCTCCTACGAGCAGTACTTC.

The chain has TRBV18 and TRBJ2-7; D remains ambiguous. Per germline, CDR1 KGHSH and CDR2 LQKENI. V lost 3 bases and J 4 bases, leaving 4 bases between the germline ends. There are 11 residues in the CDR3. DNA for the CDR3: TGTGCCAGCTCACCTCCTTACGAGCAGTACTTC. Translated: CASSPPYEQYF.

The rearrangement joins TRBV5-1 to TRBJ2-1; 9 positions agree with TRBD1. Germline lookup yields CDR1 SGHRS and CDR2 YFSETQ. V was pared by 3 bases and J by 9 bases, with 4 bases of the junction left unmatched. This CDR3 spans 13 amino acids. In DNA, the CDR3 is TGCGCCAGCAGCTCGGGACAGGGCAGTGAGCAGTTCTTC. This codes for CASSSGQGSEQFF.

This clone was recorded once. The CDR3 protein is CASSEERYYGYTF. The CDR3 nucleotides are TGCGCCAGCAGTGAGGAGAGGTACTATGGCTACACCTTC. V gene TRBV10-1 combines with J gene TRBJ1-2; D is undetermined. Germline loops: CDR1 WNHNN, CDR2 SYGVQD (reference sequence). Trimming stripped 2 bases from V and 3 bases from J, with 7 bases between. The CDR3 runs 13 residues.

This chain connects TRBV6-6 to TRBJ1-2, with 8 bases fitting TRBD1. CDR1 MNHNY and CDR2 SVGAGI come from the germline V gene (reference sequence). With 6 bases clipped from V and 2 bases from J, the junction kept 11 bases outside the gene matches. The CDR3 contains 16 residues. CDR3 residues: CASRPTGTGENYGYTF. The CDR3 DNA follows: TGTGCCAGCAGGCCGACCGGGACAGGAGAGAACTATGGCTACACCTTC.

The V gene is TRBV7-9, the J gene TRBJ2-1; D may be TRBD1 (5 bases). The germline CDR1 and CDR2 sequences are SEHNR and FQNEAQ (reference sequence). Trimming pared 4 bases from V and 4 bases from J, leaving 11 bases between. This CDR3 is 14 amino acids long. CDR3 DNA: TGTGCCAGCAGCTACTATACAGGATACAATGAGCAGTTCTTC. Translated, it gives CASSYYTGYNEQFF. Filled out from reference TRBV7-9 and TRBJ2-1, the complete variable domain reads DTGVSQNPRHKITKRGQNVTFRCDPISEHNRLYWYRQTLGQGPEFLTYFQNEAQLEKSRLLSDRFSAERPKGSFSTLEIQRTEQGDSAMYLCASSYYTGYNEQFFGPGTRLTVL.

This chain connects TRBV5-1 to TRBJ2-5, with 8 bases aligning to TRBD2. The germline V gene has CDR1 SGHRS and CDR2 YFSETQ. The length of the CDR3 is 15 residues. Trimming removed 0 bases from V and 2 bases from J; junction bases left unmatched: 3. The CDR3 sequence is CASSLGGGIQETQYF. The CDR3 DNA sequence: TGCGCCAGCAGCTTGGGCGGGGGGATTCAAGAGACCCAGTACTTC.

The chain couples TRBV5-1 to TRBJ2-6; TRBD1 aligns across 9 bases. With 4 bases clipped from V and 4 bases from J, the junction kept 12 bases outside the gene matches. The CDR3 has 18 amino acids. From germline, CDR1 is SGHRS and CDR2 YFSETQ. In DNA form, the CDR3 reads TGCGCCAGCAGCAAGGCCGGGACAGGGCTTGAGGGGGCCAACGTCCTGACTTTC. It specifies CASSKAGTGLEGANVLTF. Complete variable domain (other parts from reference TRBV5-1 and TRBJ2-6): KAGVTQTPRYLIKTRGQQVTLSCSPISGHRSVSWYQQTPGQGLQFLFEYFSETQRNKGNFPGRFSGRQFSNSRSEMNVSTLELGDSALYLCASSKAGTGLEGANVLTFGAGSRLTVL.

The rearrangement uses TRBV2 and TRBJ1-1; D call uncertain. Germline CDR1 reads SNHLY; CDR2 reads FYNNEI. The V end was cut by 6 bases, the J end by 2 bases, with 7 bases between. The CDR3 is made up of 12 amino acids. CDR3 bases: TGTGCCAGCAGCTGGACTAACACTGAAGCTTTCTTT. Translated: CASSWTNTEAFF. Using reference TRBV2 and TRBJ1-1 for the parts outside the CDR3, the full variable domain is EPEVTQTPSHQVTQMGQEVILRCVPISNHLYFYWYRQILGQKVEFLVSFYNNEISEKSEIFDDQFSVERPDGSNFTLKIRSTKLEDSAMYFCASSWTNTEAFFGQGTRLTVV.

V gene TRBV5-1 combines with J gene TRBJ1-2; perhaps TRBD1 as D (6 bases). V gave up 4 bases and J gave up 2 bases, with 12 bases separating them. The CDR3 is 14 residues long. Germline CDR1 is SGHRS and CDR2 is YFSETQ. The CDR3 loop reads CASSATGTNYGYTF. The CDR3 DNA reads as TGCGCCAGCAGCGCTACAGGGACGAACTATGGCTACACCTTC.

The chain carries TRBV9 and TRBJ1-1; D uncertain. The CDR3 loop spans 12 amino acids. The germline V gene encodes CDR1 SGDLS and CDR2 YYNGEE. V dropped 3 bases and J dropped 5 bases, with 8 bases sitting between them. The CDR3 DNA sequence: TGTGCCAGCAGCGGACCCGGGACTGAAGCTTTCTTT. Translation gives CASSGPGTEAFF.

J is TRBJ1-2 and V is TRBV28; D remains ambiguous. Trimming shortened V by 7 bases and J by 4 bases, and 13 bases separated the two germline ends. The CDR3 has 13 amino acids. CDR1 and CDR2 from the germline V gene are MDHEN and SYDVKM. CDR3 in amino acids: CASINRRSYGYTF. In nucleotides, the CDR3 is TGTGCCAGCATCAATAGGAGGTCCTATGGCTACACCTTC.

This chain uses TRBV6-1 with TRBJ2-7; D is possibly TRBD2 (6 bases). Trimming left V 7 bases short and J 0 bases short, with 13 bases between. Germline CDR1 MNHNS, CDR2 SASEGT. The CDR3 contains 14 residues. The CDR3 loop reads CASTVAGLSYEQYF. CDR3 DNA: TGTGCCAGCACTGTTGCGGGGCTCTCCTACGAGCAGTACTTC.

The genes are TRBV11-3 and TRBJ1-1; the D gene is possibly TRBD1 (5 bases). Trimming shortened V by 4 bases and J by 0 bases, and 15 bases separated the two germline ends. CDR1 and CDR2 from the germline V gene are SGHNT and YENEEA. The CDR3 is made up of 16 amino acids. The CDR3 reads CASSSSTGRMNTEAFF. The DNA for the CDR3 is TGTGCCAGCAGCTCCTCCACAGGCCGCATGAACACTGAAGCTTTCTTT.

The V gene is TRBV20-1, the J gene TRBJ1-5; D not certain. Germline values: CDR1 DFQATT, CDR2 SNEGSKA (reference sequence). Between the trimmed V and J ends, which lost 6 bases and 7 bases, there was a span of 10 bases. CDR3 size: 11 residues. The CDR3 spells CSAGREQPQHF. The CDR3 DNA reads TGCAGTGCAGGGAGGGAACAGCCCCAGCATTTT.

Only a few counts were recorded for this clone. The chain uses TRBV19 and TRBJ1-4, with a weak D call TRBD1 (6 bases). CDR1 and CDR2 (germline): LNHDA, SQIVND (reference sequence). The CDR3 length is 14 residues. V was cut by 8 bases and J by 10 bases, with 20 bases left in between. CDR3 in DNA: TGTGCCAGTCGCGACCGGGACAAACGAGGAAAACTGTTTTTT. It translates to CASRDRDKRGKLFF.

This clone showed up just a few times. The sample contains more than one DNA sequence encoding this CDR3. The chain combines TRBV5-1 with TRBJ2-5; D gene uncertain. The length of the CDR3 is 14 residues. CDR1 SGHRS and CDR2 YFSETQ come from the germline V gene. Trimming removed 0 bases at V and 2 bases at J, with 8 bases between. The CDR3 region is CASSLGLQQETQYF. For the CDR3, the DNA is TGCGCCAGCAGCTTGGGGCTGCAGCAAGAGACCCAGTACTTC. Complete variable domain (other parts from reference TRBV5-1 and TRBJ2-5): KAGVTQTPRYLIKTRGQQVTLSCSPISGHRSVSWYQQTPGQGLQFLFEYFSETQRNKGNFPGRFSGRQFSNSRSEMNVSTLELGDSALYLCASSLGLQQETQYFGPGTRLLVL.

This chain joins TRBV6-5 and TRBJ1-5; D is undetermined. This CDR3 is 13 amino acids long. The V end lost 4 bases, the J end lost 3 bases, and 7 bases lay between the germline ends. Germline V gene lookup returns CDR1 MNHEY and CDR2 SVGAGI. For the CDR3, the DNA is TGTGCCAGCAGTTCCCGTCTCAATCAGCCCCAGCATTTT. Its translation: CASSSRLNQPQHF.

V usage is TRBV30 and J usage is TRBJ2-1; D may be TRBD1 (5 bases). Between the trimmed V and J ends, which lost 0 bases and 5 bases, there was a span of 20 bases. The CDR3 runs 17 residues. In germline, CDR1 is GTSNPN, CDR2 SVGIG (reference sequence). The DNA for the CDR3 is TGTGCCTGGAGTGTAATACGCTCAGGTTCCAGGGACAATGAGCAGTTCTTC. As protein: CAWSVIRSGSRDNEQFF.

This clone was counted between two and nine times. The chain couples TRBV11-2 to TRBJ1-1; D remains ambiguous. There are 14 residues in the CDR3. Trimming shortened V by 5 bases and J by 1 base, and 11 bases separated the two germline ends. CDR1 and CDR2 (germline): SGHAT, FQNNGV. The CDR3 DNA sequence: TGTGCCAGCAGCCCCGACGGAGAGAACACTGAAGCTTTCTTT. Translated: CASSPDGENTEAFF.

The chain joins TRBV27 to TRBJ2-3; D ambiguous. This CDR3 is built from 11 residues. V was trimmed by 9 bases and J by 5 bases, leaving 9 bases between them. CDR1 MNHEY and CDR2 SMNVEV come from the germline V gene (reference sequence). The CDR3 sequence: CASKLRDTQYF. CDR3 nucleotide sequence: TGTGCCAGTAAGTTGAGAGATACGCAGTATTTT.

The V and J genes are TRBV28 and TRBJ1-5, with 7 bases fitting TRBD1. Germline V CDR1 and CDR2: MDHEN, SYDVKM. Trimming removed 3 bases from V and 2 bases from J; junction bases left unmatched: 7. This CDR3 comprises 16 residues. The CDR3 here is CASSLETGIGNQPQHF. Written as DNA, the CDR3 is TGTGCCAGCAGTTTGGAGACAGGGATAGGCAATCAGCCCCAGCATTTT.

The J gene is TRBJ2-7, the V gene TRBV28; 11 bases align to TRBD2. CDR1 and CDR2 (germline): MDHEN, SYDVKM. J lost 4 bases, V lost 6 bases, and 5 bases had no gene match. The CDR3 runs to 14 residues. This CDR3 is CASSRSGRGYEQYF. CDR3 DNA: TGTGCCAGCAGCCGTAGCGGGAGGGGGTACGAGCAGTACTTC.

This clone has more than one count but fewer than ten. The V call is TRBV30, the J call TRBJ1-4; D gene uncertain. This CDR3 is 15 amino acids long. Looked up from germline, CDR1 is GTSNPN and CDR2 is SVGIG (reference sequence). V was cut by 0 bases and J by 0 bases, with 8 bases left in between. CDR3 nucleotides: TGTGCCTGGAGTGTTGGGAGGGCAACTAATGAAAAACTGTTTTTT. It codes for CAWSVGRATNEKLFF.

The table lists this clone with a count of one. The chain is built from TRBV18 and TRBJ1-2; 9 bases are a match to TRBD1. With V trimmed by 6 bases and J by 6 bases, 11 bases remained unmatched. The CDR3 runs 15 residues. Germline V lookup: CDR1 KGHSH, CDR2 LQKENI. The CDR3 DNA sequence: TGTGCCAGCTCTCCGGGACAGGGCTTTTGGCATGGCTACACCTTC. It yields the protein CASSPGQGFWHGYTF.

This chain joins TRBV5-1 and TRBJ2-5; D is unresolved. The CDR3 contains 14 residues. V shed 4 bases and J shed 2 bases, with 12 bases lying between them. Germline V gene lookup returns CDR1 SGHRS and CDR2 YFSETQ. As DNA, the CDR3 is TGCGCCAGCAGCATGGACGGTATTCAAGAGACCCAGTACTTC. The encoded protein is CASSMDGIQETQYF.